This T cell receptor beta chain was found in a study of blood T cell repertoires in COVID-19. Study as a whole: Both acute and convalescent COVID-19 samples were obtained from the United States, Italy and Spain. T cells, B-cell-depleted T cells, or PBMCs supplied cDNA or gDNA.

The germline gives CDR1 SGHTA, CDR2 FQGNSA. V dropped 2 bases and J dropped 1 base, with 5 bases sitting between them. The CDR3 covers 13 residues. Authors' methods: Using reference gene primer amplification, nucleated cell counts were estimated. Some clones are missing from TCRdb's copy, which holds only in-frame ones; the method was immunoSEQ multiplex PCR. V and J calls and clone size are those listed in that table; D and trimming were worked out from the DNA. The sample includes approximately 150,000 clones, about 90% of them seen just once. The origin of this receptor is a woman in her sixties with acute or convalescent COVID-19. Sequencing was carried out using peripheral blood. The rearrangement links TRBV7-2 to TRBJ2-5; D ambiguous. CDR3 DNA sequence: TGTGCCAGCAGCTTACCTAGCCAAGAGACCCAGTACTTC. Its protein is CASSLPSQETQYF. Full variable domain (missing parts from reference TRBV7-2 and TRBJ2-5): GAGVSQSPSNKVTEKGKDVELRCDPISGHTALYWYRQSLGQGLEFLIYFQGNSAPDKSGLPSDRFSAERTGGSVSTLTIQRTQQEDSAVYLCASSLPSQETQYFGPGTRLLVL.